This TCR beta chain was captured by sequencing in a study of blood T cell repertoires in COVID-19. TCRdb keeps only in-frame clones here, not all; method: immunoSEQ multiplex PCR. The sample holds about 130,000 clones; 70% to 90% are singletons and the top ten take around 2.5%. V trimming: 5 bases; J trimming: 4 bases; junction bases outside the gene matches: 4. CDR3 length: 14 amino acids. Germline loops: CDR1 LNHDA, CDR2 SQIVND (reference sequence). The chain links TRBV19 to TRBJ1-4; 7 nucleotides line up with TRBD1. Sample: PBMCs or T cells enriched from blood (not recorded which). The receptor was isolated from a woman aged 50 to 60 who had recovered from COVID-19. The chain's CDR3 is CASSPDRVNEKLFF. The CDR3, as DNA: TGTGCCAGTAGTCCCGACAGGGTTAATGAAAAACTGTTTTTT. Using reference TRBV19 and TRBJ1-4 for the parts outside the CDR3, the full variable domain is DGGITQSPKYLFRKEGQNVTLSCEQNLNHDAMYWYRQDPGQGLRLIYYSQIVNDFQKGDIAEGYSVSREKKESFPLTVTSAQKNPTAFYLCASSPDRVNEKLFFGSGTQLSVL.